This T cell receptor (beta chain) emerged from a study of blood T cell repertoires in COVID-19. Germline assignment: CDR1 SGHRS and CDR2 YFSETQ. There are 13 residues in the CDR3. V shed 4 bases and J 7 bases; nucleotides not matched to a gene: 4. The method was immunoSEQ multiplex PCR; TCRdb's version includes in-frame clones alone and lacks a portion of them. The sample shows around 7,000 clones, just over 85% of them seen only once. This sequence originates from a human donor with active COVID-19. The donor label of this sample is uncertain. The chain couples TRBV5-1 to TRBJ1-4, with 7 bases fitting TRBD1. Source material: peripheral blood. CDR3 DNA: TGCGCCAGCAGCCGCCGGACAGGTGAAAAACTGTTTTTT. As protein: CASSRRTGEKLFF.